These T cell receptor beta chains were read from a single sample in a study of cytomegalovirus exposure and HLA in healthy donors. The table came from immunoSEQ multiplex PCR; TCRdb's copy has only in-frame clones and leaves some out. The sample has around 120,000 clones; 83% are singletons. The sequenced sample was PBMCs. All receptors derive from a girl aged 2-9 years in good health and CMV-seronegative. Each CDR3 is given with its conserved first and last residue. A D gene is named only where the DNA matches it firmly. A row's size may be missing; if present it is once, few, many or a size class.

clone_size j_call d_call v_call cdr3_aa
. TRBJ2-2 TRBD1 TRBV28 CASSLLGQGIVTGELFF
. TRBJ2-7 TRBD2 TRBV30 CAWSGNSGRLLSYEQYF
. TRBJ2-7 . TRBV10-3 CAISESSRGNEQYF
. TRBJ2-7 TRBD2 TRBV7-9 CASLQGLAGLGEQYF
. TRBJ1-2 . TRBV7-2 CASSLARPTGDGYTF
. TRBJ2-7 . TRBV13 CASSLNSYEQYF
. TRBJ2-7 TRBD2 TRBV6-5 CASSPGTSGSYEQYF
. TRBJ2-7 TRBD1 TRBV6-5 CASSYTGTGDWAEQYF
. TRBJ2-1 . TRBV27 CASSGFDRPNEQFF
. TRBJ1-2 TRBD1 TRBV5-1 CASRPRTGREEGYTF
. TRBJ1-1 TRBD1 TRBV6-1 CASSESSRGQGMNTEAFF
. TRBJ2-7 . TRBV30 CAWSVQRGGEQYF
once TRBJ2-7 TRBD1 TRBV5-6 CASSPTGAPRYEQYF
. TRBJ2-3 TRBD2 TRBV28 CASSFPSGPSTDTQYF
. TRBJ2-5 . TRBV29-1 CSVESPEDSGETQYF
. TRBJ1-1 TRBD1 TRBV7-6 CASSLVSGGIIEAFF
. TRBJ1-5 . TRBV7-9 CASSLVRGPQHF
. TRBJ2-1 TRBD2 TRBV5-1 CASSRWGLADPYNEQFF
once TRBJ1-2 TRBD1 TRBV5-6 CASSWGQTDYGYTF
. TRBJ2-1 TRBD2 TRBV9 CASSPRLGLADYNEQFF
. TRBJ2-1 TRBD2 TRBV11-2 CASSERELRGPEQFF
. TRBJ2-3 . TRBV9 CASSGQVNTDTQYF
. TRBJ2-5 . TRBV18 CATAGGLQETQYF
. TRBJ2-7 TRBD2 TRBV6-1 CASSERAGAVDEQYF
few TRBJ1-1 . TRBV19 CATTGNTEAFF
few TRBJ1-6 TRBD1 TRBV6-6 CAGGTGRNSPLHF
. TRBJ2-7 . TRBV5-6 CASSLGLTDGDEQYF
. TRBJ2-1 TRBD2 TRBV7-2 CASSLAWASGRSSYNEQFF
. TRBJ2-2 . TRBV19 CASSRRSNTGELFF